This T cell receptor (beta chain) was sequenced in a study of cytomegalovirus exposure and HLA in healthy donors. Germline lookup yields CDR1 MGHRA and CDR2 YSYEKL. Trimming left V 9 bases short and J 2 bases short, with 12 bases between. The length of the CDR3 is 13 residues. 13 Jbeta primers and 60 Vbeta primers were used for the PCR. Sequencing used immunoSEQ multiplex PCR; TCRdb keeps in-frame clones, though not all of them. This table holds about 160,000 clones, just under 80% found once. Study-level findings and limits: Some V segments (TRBV6-2 and TRBV6-3 among them) were excluded as indistinguishable. A later analysis reportedly found that, within productive TCRs, an Asian-associated ancestry cluster had fewer N-insertions than the mean observed across the 666 donors. The majority of CMV-associated TCR beta chains were reported as apparently HLA-restricted in a later analysis. Sequencing artifact likely explains a cluster of highly shared sequence variants.

For this clone: What it binds is unknown.

The sample taken for sequencing was PBMCs. The sequence came from a man between 18 and 29 years old in good health and CMV-seropositive. The gene calls are TRBV4-1 and TRBJ2-3; perhaps TRBD2 as D (7 bases). The DNA for the CDR3 is TGCGCCAGTAGGGGGGGGAACACAGATACGCAGTATTTT. Its protein product is CASRGGNTDTQYF.